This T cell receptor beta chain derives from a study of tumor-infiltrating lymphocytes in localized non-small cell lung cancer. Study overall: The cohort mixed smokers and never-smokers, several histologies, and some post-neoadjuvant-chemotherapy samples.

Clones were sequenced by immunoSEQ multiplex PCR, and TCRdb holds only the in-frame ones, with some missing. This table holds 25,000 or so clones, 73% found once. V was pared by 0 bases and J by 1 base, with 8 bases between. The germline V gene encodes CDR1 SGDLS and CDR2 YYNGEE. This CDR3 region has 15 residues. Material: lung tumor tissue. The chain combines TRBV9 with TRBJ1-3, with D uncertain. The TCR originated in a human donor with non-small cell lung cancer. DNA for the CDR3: TGTGCCAGCAGCGTAGTTCCGGGATCTGGAAACACCATATATTTT. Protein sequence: CASSVVPGSGNTIYF.